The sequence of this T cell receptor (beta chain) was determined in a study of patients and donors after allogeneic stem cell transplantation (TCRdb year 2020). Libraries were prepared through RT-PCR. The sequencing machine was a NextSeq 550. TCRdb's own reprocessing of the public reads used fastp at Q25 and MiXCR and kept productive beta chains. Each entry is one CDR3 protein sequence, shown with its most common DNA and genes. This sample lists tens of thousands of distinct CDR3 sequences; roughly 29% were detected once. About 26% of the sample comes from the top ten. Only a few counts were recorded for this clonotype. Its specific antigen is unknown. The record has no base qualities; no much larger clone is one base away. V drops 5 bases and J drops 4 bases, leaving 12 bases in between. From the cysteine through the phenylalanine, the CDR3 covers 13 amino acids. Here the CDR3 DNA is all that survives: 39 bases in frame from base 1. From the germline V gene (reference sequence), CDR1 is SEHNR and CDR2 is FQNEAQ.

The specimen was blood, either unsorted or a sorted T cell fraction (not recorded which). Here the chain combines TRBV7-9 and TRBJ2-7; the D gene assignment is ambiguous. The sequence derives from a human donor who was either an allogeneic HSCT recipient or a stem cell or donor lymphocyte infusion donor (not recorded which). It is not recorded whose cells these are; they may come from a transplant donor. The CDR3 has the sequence CASSPAWGYEQYF. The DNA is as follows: TGTGCCAGCAGCCCAGCATGGGGTTACGAGCAGTACTTC. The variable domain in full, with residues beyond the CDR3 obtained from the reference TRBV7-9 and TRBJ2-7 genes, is DTGVSQNPRHKITKRGQNVTFRCDPISEHNRLYWYRQTLGQGPEFLTYFQNEAQLEKSRLLSDRFSAERPKGSFSTLEIQRTEQGDSAMYLCASSPAWGYEQYFGPGTRLTVT.